This T cell receptor beta chain was captured in a study of tumor-infiltrating lymphocytes in primary liver carcinoma. On the study more broadly: Treatment of the patients' primary liver carcinoma consisted of surgical resection. Sample yields of productive TCRbeta reads, ranging from roughly 3.5 to 7.13 million, were similar across tissue types.

General study points: Tumors carried a top-250-clone fraction significantly exceeding that of blood (p = 0.039). Tumor-blood pairs (like tumor-adjacent pairs) overlapped less than tumor region pairs did.

V was shortened by 0 bases and J by 3 bases, with 7 bases between the two germline ends. The CDR3 covers 14 residues. Germline CDR1 is SGHRS and CDR2 is YFSETQ. In regard to this clonotype: Its antigen is not identified.

A constant-region primer primed TCR beta cDNA synthesis from 400 to 550 ng of total RNA. Amplification in three nested multiplex PCR rounds with slightly modified ARM-PCR gave rise to TCR beta libraries. The first two PCR rounds used TRBV1-TRBV30 forward primers with a C-beta reverse primer, around 10 cycles each. TCRdb passed the multiplex PCR reads through MiXCR, listing each CDR3 protein once. The sample contains under 200,000 distinct CDR3 sequences, less than 75% of which appear only once. Unsorted whole blood yielded the blood RNA, and germline DNA was also extracted. This TCR was recovered from a woman aged 60-75 years with primary liver carcinoma and hepatitis B virus infection. Specimen: peripheral blood. The genes are TRBV5-1 and TRBJ1-5; D gene ambiguous. Here the CDR3 DNA reads TGCGCCAGCAGCTTGGAGGGCATCAATCAGCCCCAGCATTTT. Residues: CASSLEGINQPQHF.